Listed below are T cell receptor beta chains from one sample, sequenced in a study of T cell responses to AZD1222 COVID-19 vaccine. TCRdb keeps only in-frame clones here, not all; method: immunoSEQ multiplex PCR. The sample has approximately 89,000 clones; approximately 90% are singletons. Sequenced here: peripheral blood, sampled 28 days after the second AZD1222 dose. These receptors came from an adult who received the AZD1222 COVID-19 vaccine. The CDR3 runs from the conserved cysteine through the conserved F or W. D genes are given only for firm matches. Clone size, where shown, is once, few, many, or a class for clones that have expanded.

size: NA; D: NA; J: TRBJ1-6; V: TRBV7-6; DNA: TGTGCCAGCAGCTTAGAGTCCCGAGGCCGCTCCTATAATTCACCCCTCCACTTT; CDR3: CASSLESRGRSYNSPLHF
size: NA; D: TRBD1; J: TRBJ1-6; V: TRBV18; DNA: TGTGCCAGCTCACGTGGACAGGGTATTGTTGAATCACCCCTCCACTTT; CDR3: CASSRGQGIVESPLHF
size: NA; D: TRBD2; J: TRBJ2-7; V: TRBV6-6; DNA: TGTGCCAGCAGTTCACTAGCGCAGATCTCCTACGAGCAGTACTTC; CDR3: CASSSLAQISYEQYF
size: NA; D: TRBD1; J: TRBJ1-2; V: TRBV5-1; DNA: TGCGCCAGCAGCTTGGGACAGGGAAACTATGGCTACACCTTC; CDR3: CASSLGQGNYGYTF
size: NA; D: NA; J: TRBJ2-7; V: TRBV9; DNA: TGTGCCAGCAGCGTAGACGAGGGGCGCGAGCAGTACTTC; CDR3: CASSVDEGREQYF
size: NA; D: NA; J: TRBJ2-3; V: TRBV30; DNA: TGTGCCTGGAGACTCAGCGGAGATACGCAGTATTTT; CDR3: CAWRLSGDTQYF
size: NA; D: NA; J: TRBJ1-5; V: TRBV30; DNA: TGTGCCTGGAGTGCGGGCCCGGAGAATCAGCCCCAGCATTTT; CDR3: CAWSAGPENQPQHF
size: NA; D: NA; J: TRBJ1-2; V: TRBV7-9; DNA: TGTGCCAGCAGCTTAGATCTCAGTAACTATGGCTACACCTTC; CDR3: CASSLDLSNYGYTF
size: NA; D: NA; J: TRBJ1-1; V: TRBV2; DNA: TGTGCCAGCAAAGAAAGGCAGGGGATTGCTGAAGCTTTCTTT; CDR3: CASKERQGIAEAFF
size: NA; D: NA; J: TRBJ2-1; V: TRBV3-1/TRBV3-2; DNA: TGTGCCAGCAGCCCAACGACTACCTCTACGGAGCAGTTCTTC; CDR3: CASSPTTTSTEQFF
size: NA; D: NA; J: TRBJ1-6; V: TRBV10-3; DNA: TGTGCCATCAGTGAGTTCTCCGACACTTCGAGCTCCTATAATTCACCCCTCCACTTT; CDR3: CAISEFSDTSSSYNSPLHF
size: NA; D: NA; J: TRBJ1-2; V: TRBV10-2; DNA: TGCGCCAGCAAGGCGGGGGCTAACTATGGCTACACCTTC; CDR3: CASKAGANYGYTF
size: NA; D: NA; J: TRBJ2-7; V: TRBV19; DNA: TGTGCCAGTAGCGACAGGACCTGGGGAGCCGAGCAGTACTTC; CDR3: CASSDRTWGAEQYF
size: once; D: NA; J: TRBJ1-6; V: TRBV9; DNA: TGTGCCAGCAGCGTGGATTTTTCACCCCTCCACTTT; CDR3: CASSVDFSPLHF
size: NA; D: TRBD1; J: TRBJ1-1; V: TRBV5-1; DNA: TGCGCCAGCAGCCAAGATACAGGGGATACTGAAGCTTTCTTT; CDR3: CASSQDTGDTEAFF
size: once; D: TRBD2; J: TRBJ2-7; V: TRBV6-5; DNA: TGTGCCAGCTTTAGACCGGGACTAGCCTACGAGCAGTACTTC; CDR3: CASFRPGLAYEQYF
size: NA; D: NA; J: TRBJ1-2; V: TRBV19; DNA: TGTGCCAGTATCGGACGGACTAACTATGGCTACACCTTC; CDR3: CASIGRTNYGYTF
size: once; D: NA; J: TRBJ1-1; V: TRBV6-5; DNA: TGTGCCAGCGCCTACCAGGAGAACACTGAAGCTTTCTTT; CDR3: CASAYQENTEAFF
size: once; D: TRBD1; J: TRBJ2-5; V: TRBV25-1; DNA: TGTGCCAGCAGTGCTCCGGGACAGGGGTTCGAAGAGACCCAGTACTTC; CDR3: CASSAPGQGFEETQYF
size: NA; D: NA; J: TRBJ1-3; V: TRBV15; DNA: TGTGCCACCAGCTCCGAGGCAGGGATTGGAAACACCATATATTTT; CDR3: CATSSEAGIGNTIYF
size: few; D: TRBD2; J: TRBJ2-7; V: TRBV19; DNA: TGTGCCAGTAGATTAGCGGGAGGTTCCTCCTACGAGCAGTACTTC; CDR3: CASRLAGGSSYEQYF
size: once; D: NA; J: TRBJ1-2; V: TRBV4-2; DNA: TGTGCCAGCAGCCAGGCGGACACCTCTAACTATGGCTACACCTTC; CDR3: CASSQADTSNYGYTF
size: NA; D: TRBD1; J: TRBJ2-7; V: TRBV5-1; DNA: TGCGCCAGCAGCATAGGAGGGACAGGGAAATCCGAGCAGTACTTC; CDR3: CASSIGGTGKSEQYF
size: NA; D: NA; J: TRBJ1-1; V: TRBV5-4; DNA: TGTGCCAGCAGCTTTGATCTGGGTGGGGCTTTCTTT; CDR3: CASSFDLGGAFF
size: NA; D: TRBD2; J: TRBJ2-7; V: TRBV13; DNA: TGTGCCAGCAGACGGGGGGGCGGTTTATACGAGCAGTACTTC; CDR3: CASRRGGGLYEQYF
size: NA; D: TRBD1; J: TRBJ1-6; V: TRBV5-1; DNA: TGCGCCAGCAGCTTGGCTGGGACAGGGGTTTCACCCCTCCACTTT; CDR3: CASSLAGTGVSPLHF
size: NA; D: NA; J: TRBJ2-4; V: TRBV20-1; DNA: TGCAGTGCTAGTCCACGTCTAGCCAAAAACATTCAGTACTTC; CDR3: CSASPRLAKNIQYF
size: NA; D: NA; J: TRBJ1-2; V: TRBV18; DNA: TGTGCCAGCTCACCAGACGGAAGCTACACCTTC; CDR3: CASSPDGSYTF
size: NA; D: NA; J: TRBJ1-4; V: TRBV29-1; DNA: TGCAGCGTTGAATTTTGGGGGGATGGTGAAAAACTGTTTTTT; CDR3: CSVEFWGDGEKLFF
size: once; D: NA; J: TRBJ2-7; V: TRBV9; DNA: TGTGCCAGCTCGAACCAGGGTTACGAGCAGTACTTC; CDR3: CASSNQGYEQYF
size: few; D: TRBD1; J: TRBJ1-4; V: TRBV29-1; DNA: TGCAGCGCAAAACAGGGGAATGAAAAACTGTTTTTT; CDR3: CSAKQGNEKLFF
size: NA; D: NA; J: TRBJ1-3; V: TRBV6-5; DNA: TGTGCCAGCAGTTATGGGGGGGCACGGGGAAACACCATATATTTT; CDR3: CASSYGGARGNTIYF